This T cell receptor beta chain was captured in a study of T cells in Graves' hyperthyroidism and ophthalmopathy. The V gene's germline CDR1 is LGHNA and CDR2 YNFKEQ. Deletions cut 3 bases from V and 4 bases from J, with 9 bases between. The length of the CDR3 is 13 residues. Only a few counts were recorded for this clonotype. Using RNA transcripts as the source, TCR beta CDR3 regions were amplified. A set of HTBI primers served as the primers for a first-round RT-PCR of the TCR CDR3. TCRdb re-derived calls from the multiplex PCR reads in MiXCR, one entry per CDR3 protein. The profile shows some 550,000 distinct CDR3 sequences, approximately 16% of them singletons.

This TCR derives from a woman in her 40s with Graves' ophthalmopathy. Sequenced: blood. The rearrangement joins TRBV4-2 to TRBJ2-5, with D possibly matching TRBD2 (5 bases). CDR3 bases: TGTGCCAGCAGCCAGCCTAGCCTAGAGACCCAGTACTTC. It codes for CASSQPSLETQYF.